This T cell receptor (beta chain) was identified in a study of Ad26.COV2.S vaccination and SARS-CoV-2 variants. At the level of the study: Donor participated within the Ad26.COV2.S arm of the COV1001 trial. In the study, Ad26.COV2.S was injected intramuscularly once, or twice 56 days apart. Overall study results and limits: Vaccinees showed greater spike-specific TCR breadth than placebo recipients.

Produced via immunoSEQ multiplex PCR; TCRdb's table is partial and in-frame only. This sample has about 370,000 clones, with about 91% found just once. This clone was found a few times. Its antigen is not known. The treatment: roughly 20 received Ad26.COV2.S at low or high dose, single or two shots; 5 received placebo; per-sample allocation not given. Sampling took place 63 days after the first vaccine or placebo injection. This specimen consisted of peripheral blood, obtained in a trial of Ad26.COV2.S vaccine versus placebo. This clonotype was sampled from a person aged 18-65 years who received the Ad26.COV2.S COVID-19 vaccine or a placebo.

CDR3 nucleotides: TGTGCCAGCAGCCTTGACAGAGATGAAGCTTTCTTT. Protein product: CASSLDRDEAFF. The chain uses TRBV11-2 and TRBJ1-1; possibly TRBD1 for D (5 bases). V lost 5 bases and J lost 7, with 11 bases in between. Germline lookup yields CDR1 SGHAT and CDR2 FQNNGV. CDR3 length: 12 amino acids.